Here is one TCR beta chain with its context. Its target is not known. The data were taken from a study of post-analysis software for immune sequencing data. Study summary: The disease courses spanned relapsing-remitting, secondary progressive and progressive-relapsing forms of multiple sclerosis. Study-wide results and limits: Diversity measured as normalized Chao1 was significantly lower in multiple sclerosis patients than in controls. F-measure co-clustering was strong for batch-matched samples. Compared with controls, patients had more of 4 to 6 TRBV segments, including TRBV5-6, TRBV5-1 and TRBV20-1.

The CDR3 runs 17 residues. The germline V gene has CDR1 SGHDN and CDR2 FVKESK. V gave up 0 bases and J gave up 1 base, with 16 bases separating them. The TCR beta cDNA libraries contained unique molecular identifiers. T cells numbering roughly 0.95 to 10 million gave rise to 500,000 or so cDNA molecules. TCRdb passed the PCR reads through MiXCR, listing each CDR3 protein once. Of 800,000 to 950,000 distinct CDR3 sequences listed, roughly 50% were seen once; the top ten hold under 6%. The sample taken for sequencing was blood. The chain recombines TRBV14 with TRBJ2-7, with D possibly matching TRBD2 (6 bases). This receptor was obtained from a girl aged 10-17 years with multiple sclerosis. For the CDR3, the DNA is TGTGCCAGCAGCCAAGAGAGCCTCCGGGACTTGTCCTACGAGCAGTACTTC. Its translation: CASSQESLRDLSYEQYF. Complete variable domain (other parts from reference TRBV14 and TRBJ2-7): EAGVTQFPSHSVIEKGQTVTLRCDPISGHDNLYWYRRVMGKEIKFLLHFVKESKQDESGMPNNRFLAERTGGTYSTLKVQPAELEDSGVYFCASSQESLRDLSYEQYFGPGTRLTVT.